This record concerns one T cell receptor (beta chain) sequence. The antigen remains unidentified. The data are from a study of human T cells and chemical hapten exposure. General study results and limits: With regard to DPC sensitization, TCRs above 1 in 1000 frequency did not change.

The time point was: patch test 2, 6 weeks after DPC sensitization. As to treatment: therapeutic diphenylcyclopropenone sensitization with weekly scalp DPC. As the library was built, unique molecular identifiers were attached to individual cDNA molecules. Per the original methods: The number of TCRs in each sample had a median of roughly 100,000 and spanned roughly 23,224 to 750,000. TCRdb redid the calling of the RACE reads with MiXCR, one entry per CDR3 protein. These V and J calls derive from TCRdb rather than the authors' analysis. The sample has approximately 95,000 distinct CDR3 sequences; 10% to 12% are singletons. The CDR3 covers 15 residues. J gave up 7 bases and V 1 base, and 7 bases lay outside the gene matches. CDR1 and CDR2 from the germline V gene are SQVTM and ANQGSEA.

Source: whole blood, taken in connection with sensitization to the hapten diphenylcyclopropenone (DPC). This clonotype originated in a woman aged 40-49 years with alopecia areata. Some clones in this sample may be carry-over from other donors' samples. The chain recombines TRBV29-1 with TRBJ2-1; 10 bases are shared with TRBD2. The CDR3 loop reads CSVEGFSGRWNEQFF. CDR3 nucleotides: TGCAGCGTTGAAGGGTTTAGCGGGAGGTGGAATGAGCAGTTCTTC.